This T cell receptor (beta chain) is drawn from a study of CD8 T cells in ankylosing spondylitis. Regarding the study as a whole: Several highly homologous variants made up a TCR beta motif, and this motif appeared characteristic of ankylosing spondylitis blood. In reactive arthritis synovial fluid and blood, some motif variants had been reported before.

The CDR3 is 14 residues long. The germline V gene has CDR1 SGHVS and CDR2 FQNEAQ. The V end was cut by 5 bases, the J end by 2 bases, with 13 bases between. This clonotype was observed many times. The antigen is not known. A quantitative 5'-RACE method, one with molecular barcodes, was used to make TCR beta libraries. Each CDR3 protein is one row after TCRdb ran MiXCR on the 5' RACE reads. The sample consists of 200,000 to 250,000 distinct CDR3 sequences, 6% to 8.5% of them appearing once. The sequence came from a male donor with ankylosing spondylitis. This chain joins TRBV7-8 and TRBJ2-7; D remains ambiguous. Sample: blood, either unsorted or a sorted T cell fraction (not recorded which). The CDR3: CASSPLVATYEQYF. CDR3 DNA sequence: TGTGCCAGCAGCCCCCTTGTGGCCACCTACGAGCAGTACTTC.